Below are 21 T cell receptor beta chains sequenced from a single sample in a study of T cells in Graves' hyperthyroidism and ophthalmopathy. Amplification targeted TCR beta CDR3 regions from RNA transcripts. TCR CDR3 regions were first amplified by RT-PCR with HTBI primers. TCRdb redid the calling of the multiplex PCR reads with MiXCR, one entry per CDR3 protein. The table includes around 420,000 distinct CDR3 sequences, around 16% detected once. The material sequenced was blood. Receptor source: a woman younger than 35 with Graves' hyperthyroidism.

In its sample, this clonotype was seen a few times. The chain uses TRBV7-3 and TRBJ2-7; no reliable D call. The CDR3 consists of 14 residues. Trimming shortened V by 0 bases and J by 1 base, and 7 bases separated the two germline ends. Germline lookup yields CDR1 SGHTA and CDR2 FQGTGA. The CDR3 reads CASSLTDQSYEQYF. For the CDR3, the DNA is TGTGCCAGCAGCTTAACGGACCAGTCCTACGAGCAGTACTTC.

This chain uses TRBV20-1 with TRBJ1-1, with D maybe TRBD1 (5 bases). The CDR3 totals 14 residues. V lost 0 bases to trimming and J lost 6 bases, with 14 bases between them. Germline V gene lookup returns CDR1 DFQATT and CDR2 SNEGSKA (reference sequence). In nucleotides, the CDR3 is TGCAGTGCTAGAGATCAAAGCGGGGGACCTGAAGCTTTCTTT. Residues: CSARDQSGGPEAFF.

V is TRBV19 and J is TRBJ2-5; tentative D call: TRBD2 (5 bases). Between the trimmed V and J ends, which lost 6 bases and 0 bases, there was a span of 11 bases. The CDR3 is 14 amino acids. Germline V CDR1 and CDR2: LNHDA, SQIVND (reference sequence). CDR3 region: CASSSGDNQETQYF. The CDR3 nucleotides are TGTGCCAGTAGCAGCGGAGATAACCAAGAGACCCAGTACTTC.

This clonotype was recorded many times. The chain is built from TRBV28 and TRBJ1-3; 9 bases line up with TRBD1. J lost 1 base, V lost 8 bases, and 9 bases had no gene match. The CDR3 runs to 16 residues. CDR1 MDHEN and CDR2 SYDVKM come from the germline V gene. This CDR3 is CASLTQGAPSGNTIYF. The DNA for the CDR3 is TGTGCCAGCCTTACACAGGGGGCGCCTTCTGGAAACACCATATATTTT.

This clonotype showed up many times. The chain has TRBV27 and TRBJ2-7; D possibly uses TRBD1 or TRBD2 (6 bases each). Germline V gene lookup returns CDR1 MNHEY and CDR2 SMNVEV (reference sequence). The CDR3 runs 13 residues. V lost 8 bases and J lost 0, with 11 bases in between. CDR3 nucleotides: TGTGCCAGCGGGGGGCCTGCCTCCTACGAGCAGTACTTC. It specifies CASGGPASYEQYF.

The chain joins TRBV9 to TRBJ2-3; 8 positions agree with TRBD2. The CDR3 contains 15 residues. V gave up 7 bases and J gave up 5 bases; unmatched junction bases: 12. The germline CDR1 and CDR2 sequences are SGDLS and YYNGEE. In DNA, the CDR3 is TGTGCCAGCCCCAGGGCGGGGGGCCCGGTAGATACGCAGTATTTT. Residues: CASPRAGGPVDTQYF.

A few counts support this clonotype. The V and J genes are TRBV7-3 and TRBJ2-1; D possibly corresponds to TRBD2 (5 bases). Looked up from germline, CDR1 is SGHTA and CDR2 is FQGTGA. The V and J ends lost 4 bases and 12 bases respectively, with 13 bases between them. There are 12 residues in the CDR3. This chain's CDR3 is CASSSNRGPQFF. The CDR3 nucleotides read TGTGCCAGCAGCTCTAATCGGGGTCCGCAGTTCTTC.

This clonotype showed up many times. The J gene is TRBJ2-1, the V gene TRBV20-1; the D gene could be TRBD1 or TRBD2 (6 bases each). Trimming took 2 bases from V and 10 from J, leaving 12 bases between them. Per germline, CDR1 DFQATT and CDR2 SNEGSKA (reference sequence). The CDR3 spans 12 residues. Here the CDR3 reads CSARRGAGEQFF. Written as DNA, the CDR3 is TGCAGTGCTAGAAGGGGGGCGGGGGAGCAGTTCTTC.

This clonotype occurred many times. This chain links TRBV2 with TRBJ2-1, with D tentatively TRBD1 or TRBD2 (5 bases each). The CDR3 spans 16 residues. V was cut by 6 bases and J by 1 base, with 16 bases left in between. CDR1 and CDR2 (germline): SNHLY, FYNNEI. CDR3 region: CASRVGSGASYNEQFF. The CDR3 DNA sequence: TGTGCCAGCAGGGTGGGTTCCGGGGCATCCTACAATGAGCAGTTCTTC.

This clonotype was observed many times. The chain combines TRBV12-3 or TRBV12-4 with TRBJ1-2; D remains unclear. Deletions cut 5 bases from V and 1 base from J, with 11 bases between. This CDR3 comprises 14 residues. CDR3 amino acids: CASSPEAINYGYTF. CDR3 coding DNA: TGTGCCAGCAGTCCTGAGGCCATTAACTATGGCTACACCTTC.

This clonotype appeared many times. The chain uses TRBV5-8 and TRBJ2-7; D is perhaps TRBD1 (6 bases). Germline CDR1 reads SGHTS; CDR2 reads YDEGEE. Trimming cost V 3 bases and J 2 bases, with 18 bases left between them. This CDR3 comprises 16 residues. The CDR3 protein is CASSWSLTGFTYEQYF. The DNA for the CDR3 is TGTGCCAGCAGCTGGTCCCTTACAGGGTTTACCTACGAGCAGTACTTC.

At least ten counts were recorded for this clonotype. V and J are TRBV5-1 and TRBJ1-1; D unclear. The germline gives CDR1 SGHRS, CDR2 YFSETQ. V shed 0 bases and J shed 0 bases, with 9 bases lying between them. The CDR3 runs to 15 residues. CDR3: CASSLARTMNTEAFF. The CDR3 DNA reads TGCGCCAGCAGCTTGGCCCGGACCATGAACACTGAAGCTTTCTTT.

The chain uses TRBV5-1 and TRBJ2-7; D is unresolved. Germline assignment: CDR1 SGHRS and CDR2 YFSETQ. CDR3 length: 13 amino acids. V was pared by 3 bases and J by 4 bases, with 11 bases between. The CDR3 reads CASSWSYGYEQYF. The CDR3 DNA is TGCGCCAGCAGCTGGTCATATGGTTACGAGCAGTACTTC.

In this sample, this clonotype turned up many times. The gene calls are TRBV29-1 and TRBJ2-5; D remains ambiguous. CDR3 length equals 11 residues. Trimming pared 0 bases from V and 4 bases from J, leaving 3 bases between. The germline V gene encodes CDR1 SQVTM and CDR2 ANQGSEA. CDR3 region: CSVEDRETQYF. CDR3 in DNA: TGCAGCGTTGAAGACCGAGAGACCCAGTACTTC.

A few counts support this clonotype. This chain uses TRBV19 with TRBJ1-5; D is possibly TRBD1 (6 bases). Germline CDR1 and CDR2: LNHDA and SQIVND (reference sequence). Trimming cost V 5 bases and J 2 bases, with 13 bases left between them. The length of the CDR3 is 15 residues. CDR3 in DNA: TGTGCCAGTAGTTTTCCAGGGGCGGGCAATCAGCCCCAGCATTTT. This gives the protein CASSFPGAGNQPQHF.

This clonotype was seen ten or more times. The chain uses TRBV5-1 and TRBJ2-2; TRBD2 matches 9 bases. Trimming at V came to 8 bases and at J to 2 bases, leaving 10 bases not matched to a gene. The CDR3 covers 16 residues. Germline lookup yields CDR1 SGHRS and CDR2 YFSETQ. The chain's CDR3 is CASSGASGINTGELFF. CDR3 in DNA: TGCGCCAGTTCGGGGGCTAGCGGGATCAACACCGGGGAGCTGTTTTTT.

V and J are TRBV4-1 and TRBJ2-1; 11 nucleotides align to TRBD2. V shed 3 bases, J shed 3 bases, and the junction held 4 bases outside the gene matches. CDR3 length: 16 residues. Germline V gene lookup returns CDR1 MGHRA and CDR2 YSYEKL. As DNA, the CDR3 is TGCGCCAGCAGCCATCTGCTAGCGGGAGGCTACAATGAGCAGTTCTTC. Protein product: CASSHLLAGGYNEQFF.

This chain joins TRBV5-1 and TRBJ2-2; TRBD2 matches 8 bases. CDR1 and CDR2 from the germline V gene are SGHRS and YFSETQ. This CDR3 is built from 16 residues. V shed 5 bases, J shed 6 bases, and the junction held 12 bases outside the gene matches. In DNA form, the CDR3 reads TGCGCCAGCAGGTCGGAGCGGGAGAGGGTCGCCGGGGAGCTGTTTTTT. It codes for CASRSERERVAGELFF. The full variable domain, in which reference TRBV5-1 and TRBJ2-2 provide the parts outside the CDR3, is KAGVTQTPRYLIKTRGQQVTLSCSPISGHRSVSWYQQTPGQGLQFLFEYFSETQRNKGNFPGRFSGRQFSNSRSEMNVSTLELGDSALYLCASRSERERVAGELFFGEGSRLTVL.

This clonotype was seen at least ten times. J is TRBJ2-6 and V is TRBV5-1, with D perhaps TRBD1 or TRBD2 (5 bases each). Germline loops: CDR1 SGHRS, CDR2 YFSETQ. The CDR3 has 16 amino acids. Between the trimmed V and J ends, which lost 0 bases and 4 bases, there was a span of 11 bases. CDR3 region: CASSLAAGTGANVLTF. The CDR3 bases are TGCGCCAGCAGCTTGGCGGCCGGGACCGGGGCCAACGTCCTGACTTTC.

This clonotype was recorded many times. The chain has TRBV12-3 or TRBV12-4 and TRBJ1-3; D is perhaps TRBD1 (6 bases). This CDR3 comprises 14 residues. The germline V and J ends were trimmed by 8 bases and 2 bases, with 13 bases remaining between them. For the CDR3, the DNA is TGTGCCAGCTCCCTTACAGGGACTGGAAACACCATATATTTT. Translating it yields CASSLTGTGNTIYF.

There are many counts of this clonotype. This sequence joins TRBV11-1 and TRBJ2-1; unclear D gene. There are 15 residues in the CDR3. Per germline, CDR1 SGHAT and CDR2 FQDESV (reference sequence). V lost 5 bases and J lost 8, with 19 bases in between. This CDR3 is CASSLRPNGVYEQFF. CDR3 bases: TGTGCCAGCAGCCTGAGACCGAATGGGGTCTATGAGCAGTTCTTC.